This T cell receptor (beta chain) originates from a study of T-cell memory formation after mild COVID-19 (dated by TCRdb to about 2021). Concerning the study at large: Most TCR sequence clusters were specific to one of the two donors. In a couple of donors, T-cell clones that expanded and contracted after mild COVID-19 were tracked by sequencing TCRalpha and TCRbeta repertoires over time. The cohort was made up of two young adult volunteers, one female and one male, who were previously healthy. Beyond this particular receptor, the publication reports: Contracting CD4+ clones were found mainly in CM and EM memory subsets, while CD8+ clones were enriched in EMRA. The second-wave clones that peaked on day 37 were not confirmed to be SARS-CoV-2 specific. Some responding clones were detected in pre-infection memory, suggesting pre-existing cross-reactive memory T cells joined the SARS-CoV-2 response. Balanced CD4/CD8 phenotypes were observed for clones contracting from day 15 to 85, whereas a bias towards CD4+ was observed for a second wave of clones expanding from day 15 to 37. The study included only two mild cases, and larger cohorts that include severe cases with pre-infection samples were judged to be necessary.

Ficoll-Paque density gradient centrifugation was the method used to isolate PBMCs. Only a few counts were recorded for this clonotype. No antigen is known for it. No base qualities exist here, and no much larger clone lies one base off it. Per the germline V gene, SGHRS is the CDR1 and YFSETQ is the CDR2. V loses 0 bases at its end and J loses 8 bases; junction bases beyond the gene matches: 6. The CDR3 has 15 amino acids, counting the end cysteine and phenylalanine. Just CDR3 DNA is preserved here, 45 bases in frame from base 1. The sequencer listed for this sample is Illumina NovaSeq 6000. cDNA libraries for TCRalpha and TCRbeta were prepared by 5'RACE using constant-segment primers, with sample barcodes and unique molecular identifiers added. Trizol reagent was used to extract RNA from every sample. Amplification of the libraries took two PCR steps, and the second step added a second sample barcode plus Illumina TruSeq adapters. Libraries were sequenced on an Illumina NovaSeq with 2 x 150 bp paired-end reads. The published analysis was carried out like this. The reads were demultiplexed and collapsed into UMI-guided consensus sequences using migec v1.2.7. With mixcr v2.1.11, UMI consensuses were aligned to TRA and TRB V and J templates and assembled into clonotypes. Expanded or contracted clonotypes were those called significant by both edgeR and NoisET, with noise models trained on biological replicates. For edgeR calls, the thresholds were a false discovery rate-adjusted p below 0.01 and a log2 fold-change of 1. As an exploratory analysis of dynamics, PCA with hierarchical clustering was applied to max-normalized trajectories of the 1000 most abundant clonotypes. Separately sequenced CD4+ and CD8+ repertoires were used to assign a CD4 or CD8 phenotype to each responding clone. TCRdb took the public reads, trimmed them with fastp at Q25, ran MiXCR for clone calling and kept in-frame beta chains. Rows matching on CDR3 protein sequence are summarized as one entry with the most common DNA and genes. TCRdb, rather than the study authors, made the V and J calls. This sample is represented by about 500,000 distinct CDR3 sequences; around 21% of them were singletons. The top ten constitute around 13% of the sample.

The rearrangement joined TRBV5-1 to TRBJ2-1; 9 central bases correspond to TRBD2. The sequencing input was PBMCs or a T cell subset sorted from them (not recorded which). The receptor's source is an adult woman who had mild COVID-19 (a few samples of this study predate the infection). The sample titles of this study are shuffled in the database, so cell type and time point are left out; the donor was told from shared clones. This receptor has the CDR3 CASSLAETSGDEQFF. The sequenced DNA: TGCGCCAGCAGCTTGGCTGAGACTAGCGGTGATGAGCAGTTCTTC.